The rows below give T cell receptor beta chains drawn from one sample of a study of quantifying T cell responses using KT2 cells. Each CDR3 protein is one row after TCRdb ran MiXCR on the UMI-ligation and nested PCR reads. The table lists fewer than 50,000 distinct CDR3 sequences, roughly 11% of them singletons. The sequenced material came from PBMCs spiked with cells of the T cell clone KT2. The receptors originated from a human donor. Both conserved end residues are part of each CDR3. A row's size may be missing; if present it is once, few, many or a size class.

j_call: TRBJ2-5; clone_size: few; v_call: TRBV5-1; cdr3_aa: CASSIQSGGPETQYF
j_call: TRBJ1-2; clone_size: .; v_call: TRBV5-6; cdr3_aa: CASNPRDRGNGYTF
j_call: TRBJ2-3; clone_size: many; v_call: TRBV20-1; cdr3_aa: CSARALARDTQYF
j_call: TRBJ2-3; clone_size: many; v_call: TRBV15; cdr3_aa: CATSREGLAPDTQYF
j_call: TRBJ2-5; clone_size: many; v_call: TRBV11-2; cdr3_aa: CASRLWGTSWSQETQYF
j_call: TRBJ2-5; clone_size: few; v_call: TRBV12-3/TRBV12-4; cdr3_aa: CASSFGQIGTRSETQYF
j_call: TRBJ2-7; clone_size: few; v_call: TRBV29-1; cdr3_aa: CSAGNRGWSEQYF
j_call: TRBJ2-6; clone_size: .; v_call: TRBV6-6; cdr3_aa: CASSPRGSLSSGANVLTF
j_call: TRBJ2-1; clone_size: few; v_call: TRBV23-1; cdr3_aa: CASSRPPLSGRAGDEQFF
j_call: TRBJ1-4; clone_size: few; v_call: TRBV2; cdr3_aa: CASSPDRGTNEKLFF
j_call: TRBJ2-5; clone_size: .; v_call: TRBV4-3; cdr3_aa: CASSQDRGMRETQYF
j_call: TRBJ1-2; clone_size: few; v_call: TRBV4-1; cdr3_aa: CASSQERWQGLRGYTF
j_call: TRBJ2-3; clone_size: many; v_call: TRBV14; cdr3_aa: CASSQDITSGTFTDTQYF
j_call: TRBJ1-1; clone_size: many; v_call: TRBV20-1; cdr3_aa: CSANRGTEAFF
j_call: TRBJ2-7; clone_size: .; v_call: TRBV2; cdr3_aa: CASSVTYEQYF
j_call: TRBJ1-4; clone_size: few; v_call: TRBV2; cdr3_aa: CASSERARSNEKLFF
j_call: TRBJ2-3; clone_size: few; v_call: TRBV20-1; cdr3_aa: CSAHRTSGISDTQYF
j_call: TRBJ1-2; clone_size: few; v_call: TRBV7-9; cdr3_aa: CASSFPPGSDGYTF
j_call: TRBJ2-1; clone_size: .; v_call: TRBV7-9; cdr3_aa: CASSRTSGRADEQFF
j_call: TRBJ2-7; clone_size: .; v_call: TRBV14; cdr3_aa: CASSQGQDYSSYEQYF
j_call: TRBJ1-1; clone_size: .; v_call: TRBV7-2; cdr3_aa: CASSLIGGGEAFF
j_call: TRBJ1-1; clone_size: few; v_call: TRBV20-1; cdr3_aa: CSAEQGTEAFF
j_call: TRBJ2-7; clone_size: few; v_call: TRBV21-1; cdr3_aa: CASTYQSTGGVNNEQYF
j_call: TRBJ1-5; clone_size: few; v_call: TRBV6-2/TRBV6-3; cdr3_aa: CASSYGQNQPQHF
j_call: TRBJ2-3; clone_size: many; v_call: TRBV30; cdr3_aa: CAWSARGFTDTQYF
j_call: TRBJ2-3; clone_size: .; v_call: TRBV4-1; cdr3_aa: CASSQLVAGATDTQYF
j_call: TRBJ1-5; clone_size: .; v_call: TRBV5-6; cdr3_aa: CASSFLALNDQPQHF
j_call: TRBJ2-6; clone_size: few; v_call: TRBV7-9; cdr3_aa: CASSKPSYSGANVLTF
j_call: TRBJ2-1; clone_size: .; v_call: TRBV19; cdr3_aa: CASSIPALSYNEQFF
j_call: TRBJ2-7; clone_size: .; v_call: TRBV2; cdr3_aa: CASSEISYEQYF
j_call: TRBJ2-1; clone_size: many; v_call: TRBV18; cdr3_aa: CASSTGTSGRLREQFF
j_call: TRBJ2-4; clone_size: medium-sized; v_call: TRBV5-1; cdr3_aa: CASSTFDRDKNIQYF
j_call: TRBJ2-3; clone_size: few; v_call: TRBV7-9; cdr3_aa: CASSTRLGQDTQYF
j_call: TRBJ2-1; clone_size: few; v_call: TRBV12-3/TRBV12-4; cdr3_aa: CASSLGAPDEQFF
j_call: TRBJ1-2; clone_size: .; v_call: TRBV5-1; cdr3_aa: CASSPAGYGYTF
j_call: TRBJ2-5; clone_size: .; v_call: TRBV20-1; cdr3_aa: CSARGPWREGETQYF